This T cell receptor beta chain was profiled in a study of radiotherapy plus CTLA-4 blockade in lung cancer. Regarding this clone: Its antigen remains unknown.

J gave up 1 base and V 0 bases, and 12 bases lay outside the gene matches. The CDR3 sequence is 19 residues long. Germline V lookup: CDR1 SGDLS, CDR2 YYNGEE. Overall study results and limits: Alongside interferon-beta, early blood T cell clone dynamics were reportedly the best predictor of response.

Libraries were prepared by immunoSEQ multiplex PCR; TCRdb keeps only in-frame clonotypes and omits some of them. The table has tens of thousands of clones, about 76% seen once; the top ten hold approximately 2.5%. The TCR was taken from a human donor with non-small cell lung cancer whose response to radiotherapy plus ipilimumab could not be evaluated. The chain recombines TRBV9 with TRBJ2-7; the match to TRBD2 covers 11 bases. The input for sequencing was peripheral blood, taken from a patient treated with radiotherapy plus ipilimumab. CDR3 sequence: CASSVGSELAGGISYEQYF. The CDR3 DNA reads as TGTGCCAGCAGCGTAGGGTCTGAGCTAGCGGGAGGAATTTCCTACGAGCAGTACTTC.